This is a list of T cell receptor beta chains from one sample in a study of shared clonotypes between healthy human individuals. Sequencing was performed with immunoSEQ multiplex PCR; in TCRdb, only in-frame clones are kept and a portion is missing. The data show some 490,000 clones, over 70% seen once. Sequencing was performed on PBMCs. The receptor set was obtained from a middle-aged woman in good health. Some clones in this sample may be carry-over from other donors' samples. CDR3s include the opening cysteine and the closing phenylalanine or tryptophan. The D gene is left open where the match is weak. Clone size, where shown, is once, few, many, or a class for clones that have expanded.

TGCGCCAGCAGTTCTAACCCAGGGAAGGCATACGAGCAGTACTTC,CASSSNPGKAYEQYF,NA,TRBV6-5,once,TRBJ2-7
TGTGCCAGCTCACCTCGGACAGGGGAAGACGGTGGCTACACCTTC,CASSPRTGEDGGYTF,TRBD1,TRBV18,NA,TRBJ1-2
TGTGCCAGCATTGTCGGAGGCACCGGGGAGCTGTTTTTT,CASIVGGTGELFF,NA,TRBV2,NA,TRBJ2-2
TGTGCCAGCAGTTTAATGGTAGGGGCCTACGAGCAGTACTTC,CASSLMVGAYEQYF,NA,TRBV27,once,TRBJ2-7
TGCGCCAGCAGCCAAGCTTTAGGATGGAGCACTGAAGCTTTCTTT,CASSQALGWSTEAFF,NA,TRBV4-1,NA,TRBJ1-1
TGTGCCAGCAGCTGGGAAGACAGAAGCACAGATACGCAGTATTTT,CASSWEDRSTDTQYF,NA,TRBV7-2,NA,TRBJ2-3
TGTGCCAGCAGTGAATTCCAGGGGTCGGGGACTGAAGCTTTCTTT,CASSEFQGSGTEAFF,NA,TRBV2,many,TRBJ1-1
TGCGCCAGCAGCATCTCAGCGGGCCCGTCCTACGAGCAGTACTTC,CASSISAGPSYEQYF,NA,TRBV5-1,NA,TRBJ2-7
TGCGCCAGCAGCGACCGACAGGGCCCTTTGGCCCAGTACTTC,CASSDRQGPLAQYF,TRBD1,TRBV4-1,NA,TRBJ2-5
TGCGCCAGCAGCTTGGACGGGGTCCCCGAGCAGTACTTC,CASSLDGVPEQYF,NA,TRBV5-1,NA,TRBJ2-7
TGTGCCAGCGGCTTCGGGGCTGGCACTGAAGCTTTCTTT,CASGFGAGTEAFF,NA,TRBV2,NA,TRBJ1-1
TGTGCCAGCAGCATACAGGGGGTGGACTCTGGAAACACCATATATTTT,CASSIQGVDSGNTIYF,TRBD1,TRBV7-2,NA,TRBJ1-3
TGCGCCAGCAGCCAAGTAGCCCCCAATTACTACAATGAGCAGTTCTTC,CASSQVAPNYYNEQFF,NA,TRBV4-1,NA,TRBJ2-1
TGTGCCAGCAGCCGTGGCAGGGGGACCGTCGGCTACACCTTC,CASSRGRGTVGYTF,TRBD1,TRBV6-5,once,TRBJ1-2
TGCGCCAGCAGCCACCCCAAGGCCAGCGGGAGTATCACCGGGGAGCTGTTTTTT,CASSHPKASGSITGELFF,TRBD2,TRBV4-1,many,TRBJ2-2
TGTGCTAGCAGCTCCGGGACAGGACGGGAGACCCAGTACTTC,CASSSGTGRETQYF,TRBD1,TRBV7-7,once,TRBJ2-5
TGTGCCAGCAGCCCCCGACAGGCGTCCTACGAGCAGTACTTC,CASSPRQASYEQYF,NA,TRBV7-2,NA,TRBJ2-7
TGTGCCAGCAGCTTAATGGCGGGTGCTTACAATGAGCAGTTCTTC,CASSLMAGAYNEQFF,NA,TRBV7-3,NA,TRBJ2-1
TGTGCCAGCAGTTACAGGGCAGGTCGGAATGAGCAGTTCTTC,CASSYRAGRNEQFF,NA,TRBV6-5,NA,TRBJ2-1
TGCGCCAGCAGCTGGGAGACAGGATTCGGAGTAAAACTGTTTTTT,CASSWETGFGVKLFF,NA,TRBV5-1,once,TRBJ1-4
TGCAGCGTTTTACCGGACGGCGGGGAGACCCAGTACTTC,CSVLPDGGETQYF,NA,TRBV29-1,NA,TRBJ2-5
TGCAGCGTTGGGGTAGCGGGAGTGGTAGAGACCCAGTACTTC,CSVGVAGVVETQYF,TRBD2,TRBV29-1,many,TRBJ2-5
TGTGCCAGCAGTCCTCCCGTCCAGCCCCAGCATTTT,CASSPPVQPQHF,NA,TRBV6-6,NA,TRBJ1-5
TGTGCCAGCAGTCCAACAGGGAAGCGGAATACGCAGTATTTT,CASSPTGKRNTQYF,NA,TRBV6-5,few,TRBJ2-3
TGTGCCAGCATCCCGTGGGTAGCGTCTAGCACAGATACGCAGTATTTT,CASIPWVASSTDTQYF,NA,TRBV5-6,NA,TRBJ2-3
TGCGCCACATCGATCCGGGGGCGCAGAAACACCATATATTTT,CATSIRGRRNTIYF,NA,TRBV10-1,NA,TRBJ1-3
TGTGCCAGCAGCTTATTATGGATGGAGACCCAGTACTTC,CASSLLWMETQYF,NA,TRBV11-2,NA,TRBJ2-5